The 4 T cell receptor beta chains below all came from one sample that was sequenced in a study of shared clonotypes between healthy human individuals. Here immunoSEQ multiplex PCR was the method, and the copy in TCRdb shows in-frame clones only, minus some. The sample carries around 2,000,000 clones, 93% recorded once. Naive CD8 populations comprised CD45RO-negative cells positively selected for CCR7, excluding terminally differentiated effector memory CD45RA+ cells. The specimen was naive CD8+ T cells from PBMCs. These TCRs come from a man younger than 30 in good health. Some clones in this sample may be carry-over from other donors' samples.

The chain recombines TRBV13 with TRBJ2-2; the D gene is possibly TRBD2 (6 bases). Germline V gives CDR1 PRHDT, CDR2 FYEKMQ (reference sequence). The CDR3 is 17 amino acids. The V and J ends lost 4 bases and 1 base respectively, with 16 bases between them. Written as DNA, the CDR3 is TGTGCCAGCAGCTCCCATGACCCGGGACTGAACACCGGGGAGCTGTTTTTT. This sequence encodes CASSSHDPGLNTGELFF. The full variable domain, completed using reference TRBV13 and TRBJ2-2, is AAGVIQSPRHLIKEKRETATLKCYPIPRHDTVYWYQQGPGQDPQFLISFYEKMQSDKGSIPDRFSAQQFSDYHSELNMSSLELGDSALYFCASSSHDPGLNTGELFFGEGSRLTVL.

This clone has a handful of counts. Other DNA sequences in the same sample also yield this CDR3. This sequence joins TRBV27 and TRBJ1-1; D ambiguous. The CDR3 spans 14 residues. V lost 1 base, J lost 5 bases, and 11 bases lay in between. Germline-derived CDR1 and CDR2 are MNHEY and SMNVEV (reference sequence). CDR3 protein: CASSLWGGGTEAFF. The CDR3 nucleotides are TGTGCCAGCAGTTTATGGGGAGGAGGGACTGAAGCTTTCTTT.

The chain carries TRBV4-1 and TRBJ2-1; TRBD2 is a possible D gene (6 bases). The ends were cut back, 5 bases at V and 12 bases at J, with 14 bases in the middle. Germline CDR1 MGHRA, CDR2 YSYEKL. This CDR3 contains 12 residues. CDR3 sequence reads: CASSSPGTGQFF. The CDR3 bases are TGCGCCAGCAGCTCCCCCGGGACTGGGCAGTTCTTC.

The sample holds a few counts of this clone. The chain is built from TRBV6-1 and TRBJ1-1; D unclear. The CDR3 is 9 residues long. V was clipped by 8 bases and J by 11 bases, with 9 bases between them. CDR1 is MNHNS, CDR2 SASEGT, per germline. This chain's CDR3 is CASGLMAFF. In DNA form, the CDR3 reads TGTGCCAGCGGTTTGATGGCTTTCTTT.